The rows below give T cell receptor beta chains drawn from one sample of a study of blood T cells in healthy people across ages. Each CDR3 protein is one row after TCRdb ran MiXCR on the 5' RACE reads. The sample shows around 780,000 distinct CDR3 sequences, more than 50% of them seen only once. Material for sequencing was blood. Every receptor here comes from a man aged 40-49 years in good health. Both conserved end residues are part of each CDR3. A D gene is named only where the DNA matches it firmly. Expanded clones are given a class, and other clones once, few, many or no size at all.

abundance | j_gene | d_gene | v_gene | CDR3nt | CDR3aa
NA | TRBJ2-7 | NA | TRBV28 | TGTGCCAGCCGAAGGGGGTACAATGAGCAGTACTTC | CASRRGYNEQYF
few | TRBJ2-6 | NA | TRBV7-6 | TGTGCCAGCAGCTTAGAGCTTCTCCCCTCTGGGGCCAACGTCCTGACTTTC | CASSLELLPSGANVLTF
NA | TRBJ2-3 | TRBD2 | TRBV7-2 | TGTGCCAGCAGCTTAGCGGTTTCGGCGGGAGGGCCCTCTTGGAACACAGATACGCAGTATTTT | CASSLAVSAGGPSWNTDTQYF
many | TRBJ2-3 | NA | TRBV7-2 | TGTGCCAGCAGCCCTTTCACAGATACGCAGTATTTT | CASSPFTDTQYF
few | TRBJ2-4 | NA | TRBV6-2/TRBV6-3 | TGTGCCAGCAGAACCACAGGAGCCAAAAACATTCAGTACTTC | CASRTTGAKNIQYF
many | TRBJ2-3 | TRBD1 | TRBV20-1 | TGCAGTGCTAGAGGCGATACCGGGACAGATCATACACCTCTGGGCCTAAGGCAGTATTTT | CSARGDTGTDHTPLGLRQYF
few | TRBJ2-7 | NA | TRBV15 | TGTGCCACCAGCAGAGGCGTCAGCCCCAGCGAGCAGTACTTC | CATSRGVSPSEQYF
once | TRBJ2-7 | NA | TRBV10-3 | TGTGCCATCAGTCCACAGGGAGCAGATGAGCAGTACTTC | CAISPQGADEQYF
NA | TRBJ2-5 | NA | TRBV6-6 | TGTGCCTGCAGGGCGACGGACGGAGGGGAGACCCAGTACTTC | CACRATDGGETQYF
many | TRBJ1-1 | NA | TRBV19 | TGTCAGGTTGGGAACACTGAAGCTTTCTTT | CQVGNTEAFF
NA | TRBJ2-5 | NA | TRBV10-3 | TGTGCCATCAGTGCACAAGAGACCCAGTACTTC | CAISAQETQYF
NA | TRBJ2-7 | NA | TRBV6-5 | TGTGCCAGCAGTTACTCTCGAAGCGAGCAGTACTTC | CASSYSRSEQYF
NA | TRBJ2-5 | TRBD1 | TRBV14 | TGTGCCAGCAGCCAAGTCACAGGGGGCGGGAGAGAGACCCAGTACTTC | CASSQVTGGGRETQYF
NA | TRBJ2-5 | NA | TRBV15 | TGTGCCACCAGCATAGGACAGCAAGAGACCCAGTACTTC | CATSIGQQETQYF
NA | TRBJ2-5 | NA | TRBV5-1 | TGCGCCAGCAGCACAGCGGTTGGGAGTACGGGCAATGAGCAGTACTTC | CASSTAVGSTGNEQYF
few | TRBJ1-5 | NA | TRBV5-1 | TGCGCCAGCAGCCCAGGAGGGGGGGGCAATCAGCCCCAGCATTTT | CASSPGGGGNQPQHF
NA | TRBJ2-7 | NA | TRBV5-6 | TGTGCCAGCAGCATCTCGTTCCCCACTTCTTCGAGCTCCTACAATGAGCAGTACTTC | CASSISFPTSSSSYNEQYF
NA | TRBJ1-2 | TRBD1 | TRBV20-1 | TGCAGTGCTAGAGGCGTGACAGGGGGGGACTATGGCTACACCTTC | CSARGVTGGDYGYTF
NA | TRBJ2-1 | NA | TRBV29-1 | TGCAGCGTTGGTGCCCCCAATTACAATGAGCAGTTCTTC | CSVGAPNYNEQFF
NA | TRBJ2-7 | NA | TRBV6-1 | TGTGCCAGCAGGGAACTCTACGAGCAGTACTTC | CASRELYEQYF
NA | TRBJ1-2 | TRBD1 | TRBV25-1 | TGTGCCAGCAGTGAAAATGGACAGGGGGACGGCTATGGCTACACCTTC | CASSENGQGDGYGYTF
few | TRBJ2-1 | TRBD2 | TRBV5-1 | TGCGCCAGCCGACCGTGGACTAGCGGATACAATGAGCAGTTCTTC | CASRPWTSGYNEQFF
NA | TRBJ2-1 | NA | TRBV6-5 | TGTGCCAGCAAAACAGGGTTGAGGTTGAATGAGCAGTTCTTC | CASKTGLRLNEQFF
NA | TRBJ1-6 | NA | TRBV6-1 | TGTGCCAGCAGACGCGTCACCGGGACACTCGGCAGCACCTATAATTCACCCCTCCACTTT | CASRRVTGTLGSTYNSPLHF
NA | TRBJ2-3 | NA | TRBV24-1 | TGTGCCACCGCCCTCCGAGAAGATACGCAGTATTTT | CATALREDTQYF
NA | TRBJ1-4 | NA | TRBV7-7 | TGTGCCAGCAGCTTAAGGGGACACCAGAATGAAAAACTGTTTTTT | CASSLRGHQNEKLFF
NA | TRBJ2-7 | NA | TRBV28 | TGTGCCAGCAGTTTACTTCGTTTACGGGACGTTGCTGTCTACGAGCAGTACTTC | CASSLLRLRDVAVYEQYF
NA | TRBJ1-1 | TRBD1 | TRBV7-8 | TGTGCCAGCAGCTTAGCCTACACCATGACAGGGTTCATGAACACTGAAGCTTTCTTT | CASSLAYTMTGFMNTEAFF
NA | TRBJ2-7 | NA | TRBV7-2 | TGTGCCAGCAGCTCTGACTACTCCTACGAGCAGTACTTC | CASSSDYSYEQYF
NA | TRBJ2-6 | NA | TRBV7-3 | TGTGCCAGCAGCTTATTTGGGCCAGGGTCAATCTCTGGGGCCAACGTCCTGACTTTC | CASSLFGPGSISGANVLTF
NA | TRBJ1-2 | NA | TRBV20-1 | TGCAGTGCTAGTCCGCCGGGCTACGGTTTTGGCTACACCTTC | CSASPPGYGFGYTF
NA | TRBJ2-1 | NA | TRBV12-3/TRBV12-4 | TGTGCCAGCAGGCCACTACCGGGTTCCCCACCAAGGAGCTCCTACAATGAGCAGTTCTTC | CASRPLPGSPPRSSYNEQFF
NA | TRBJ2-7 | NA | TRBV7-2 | TGTGCCAGCAGCCCGACGACCGTCCGCTCCTACGAGCAGTACTTC | CASSPTTVRSYEQYF
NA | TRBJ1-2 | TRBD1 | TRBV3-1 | TGTGCCAGCAGCCCCCGACAGGGACCGGCCTATGGCTACACCTTC | CASSPRQGPAYGYTF
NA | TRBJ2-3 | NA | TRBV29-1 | TGCAGCGTTGAGGTCCGTCATGGCACAGATACGCAGTATTTT | CSVEVRHGTDTQYF
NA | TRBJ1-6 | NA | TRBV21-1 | TGTGCCAGCGGACAGTGGACAGGGTCCTATAATTCACCCCTCCACTTT | CASGQWTGSYNSPLHF
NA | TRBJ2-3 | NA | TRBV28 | TGTGCCAGCAGTCTCCCAGCTCCAGCGGTCCGGGGATTAGATACGCAGTATTTT | CASSLPAPAVRGLDTQYF
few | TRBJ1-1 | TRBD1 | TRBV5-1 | TGCGCCAGCAGCCCAATACAGGGGGAGCGGACTGAAGCTTTCTTT | CASSPIQGERTEAFF
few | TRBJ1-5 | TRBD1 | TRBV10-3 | TGTGCCATCAGTGAGGGACAGGGGGAAAATCAGCCCCAGCATTTT | CAISEGQGENQPQHF
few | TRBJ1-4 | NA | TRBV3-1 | TGTGCCAGCAGCCAAGGTATCGAAAAACTGTTTTTT | CASSQGIEKLFF
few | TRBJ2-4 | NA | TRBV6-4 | TGTGCCAGCAGCCTCGACGGCGGGGACATTCAGTACTTC | CASSLDGGDIQYF